This T cell receptor (beta chain) was identified in a study of blood T cells in healthy people across ages (dated by TCRdb to 2013 to 2016). As for the study more broadly: In model experiments, roughly one uniquely barcoded TCR beta cDNA molecule per two T cells was captured by template switching. Using deep sequencing normalized with unique cDNA molecular identifiers, the study measured how TCR beta repertoire diversity changes with age. Donors were grouped into four age groups: young (average roughly 15 years), middle-aged (over 35), aged (about 60) and long-lived (82). Donors of different ages were randomly distributed across sequencing lanes to avoid experimental bias. Using the same blood draw, the study looked at two additional independent replicas of 1 million unique cDNA reads for two donors, one aged 18 to 30 and the other aged 80 or older.

On this clonotype itself: Its recognized antigen is unknown. Base qualities are not at hand, and no much larger clone is one base apart.

CDR1 MDHEN and CDR2 SYDVKM were looked up in the germline V gene. The CDR3 has 18 amino acids, counting the end cysteine and phenylalanine. Here the CDR3 DNA is all that survives: 54 bases in frame from base 1. What the authors observed across the whole study: Donor CMV infection status was unknown, potentially confounding age-related changes in expanded clonotypes. The long-lived group showed more naive CD4+ T cells, fewer expanded clones and increased TCR diversity than the aged group, suggesting age selection. Estimates of total diversity from one million sequenced T cells were regarded as lower bounds and underestimates. There was a strong correlation between observed TCR beta diversity and the percentage of naive T cells measured by flow cytometry. Conclusive comparison of naive and antigen-experienced compartments was prevented by the profiling of bulk unsorted PBMCs. As age increased, observed TCR beta diversity per million T cells dropped in a roughly linear way, and a significant reduction was already evident by age roughly 40.

Donors were a few dozen systemically healthy Caucasian individuals from Russia aged roughly 6 to 95 years. Approximately 9 milliliters of peripheral blood were collected from each donor into EDTA-treated Vacutainer tubes. Ficoll-Paque density-gradient centrifugation was used to isolate PBMCs, with at least 7 million obtained per sample. Trizol reagent was used to extract total RNA from the PBMCs, yielding at least 6 micrograms per sample. Naive CD45RAhigh/CD27high T cell percentages were measured by flow cytometry on a PBMC aliquot from every donor. Libraries were built with 5' RACE. Sequencing was performed on an Illumina HiSeq 2500. A second PCR of about 7 to 12 cycles was performed with a sample-barcoded 5' primer and a J-beta primer mix. A unique molecular identifier was introduced onto each TCR beta cDNA molecule by a template-switch 5' adaptor carrying 12 random nucleotides. Each sample yielded at least 2.5 million CDR3-containing paired-end reads. First-strand cDNA synthesis was performed from all RNA using the Mint cDNA synthesis kit, with priming by a TRBC-specific oligonucleotide. All cDNA was treated with uracil-DNA glycosylase and then went through a first 18-cycle PCR with the universal primers M1SS and BC2_uni_R. Processing in the source paper ran as follows. Each sample was normalized by randomly selecting 1 million high-quality reads, each carrying a distinct molecular identifier. Reads with shared molecular identifiers were discarded instead of being binned into consensus sequences. CDR3 identification, clonotype clustering and error correction used MiTCR with a Q25 quality threshold and the strictest error-elimination algorithm. Lower-bound total TCR beta diversity was estimated with a nonparametric unseen species model using Euler transformation. TCRdb reworked the public reads: Q25 trimming with fastp, MiXCR clone assembly, productive beta chains retained. Each CDR3 protein appears once, grouped with its most common genes and DNA. TCRdb's processing, not the authors' own work, is the source of the V and J calls. The sample has hundreds of thousands of distinct CDR3 sequences on record, approximately 53% of them singletons. The ten largest clones take up around 25% of the sample.

This TCR was recovered from a man in his forties in good health. The material sequenced was blood. The rearrangement joined TRBV28 to TRBJ2-5; the D region possibly corresponds to TRBD1 (6 bases align). The last part of the DNA fits TRBJ2-7 better; the J call may be wrong. The CDR3 protein sequence reads: CASSSTTGTQLPSHEQYF. In nucleotides, the sequence is TGTGCCAGCAGTTCAACCACCGGGACACAACTGCCCAGTCACGAGCAGTACTTC.